This is a list of T cell receptor beta chains from one sample in a study of blood T cells in healthy people across ages. TCRdb processed the 5' RACE reads anew with MiXCR; each CDR3 protein has one entry. The table has about 500,000 distinct CDR3 sequences, 24% seen once; the top ten hold 7.5% to 9%. These data also featured in a second study, about T cells of mothers and their children.

Specimen: blood. The receptors derive from a boy under 18 in good health. CDR3s include the opening cysteine and the closing phenylalanine or tryptophan. A D gene is named only where the DNA matches it firmly. The size field is filled for only some rows; it gives once, few, many or a size class.

d_call: TRBD1
j_call: TRBJ2-7
clone_size: NA
v_call: TRBV5-1
cdr3_aa: CASSPTGLFYEQYF
cdr3_nt: TGCGCCAGCAGCCCGACAGGGCTTTTCTACGAGCAGTACTTC

d_call: TRBD1
j_call: TRBJ2-5
clone_size: NA
v_call: TRBV3-1
cdr3_aa: CASRRQGTETQYF
cdr3_nt: TGTGCCAGCAGGCGACAGGGTACAGAGACCCAGTACTTC

d_call: NA
j_call: TRBJ2-2
clone_size: NA
v_call: TRBV5-1
cdr3_aa: CASSLPDFTTGELFF
cdr3_nt: TGCGCCAGCAGCTTGCCGGACTTTACCACCGGGGAGCTGTTTTTT

d_call: NA
j_call: TRBJ2-3
clone_size: NA
v_call: TRBV20-1
cdr3_aa: CSARARDKQDTQYF
cdr3_nt: TGCAGTGCTAGGGCGAGGGACAAACAAGATACGCAGTATTTT

d_call: TRBD1
j_call: TRBJ2-2
clone_size: NA
v_call: TRBV6-1
cdr3_aa: CASSERQGHKTGELFF
cdr3_nt: TGTGCCAGCAGTGAGAGACAGGGACACAAAACCGGGGAGCTGTTTTTT

d_call: NA
j_call: TRBJ1-2
clone_size: NA
v_call: TRBV5-5
cdr3_aa: CASSSTPGEGYGYTF
cdr3_nt: TGTGCCAGCAGCTCCACCCCCGGGGAGGGCTATGGCTACACCTTC

d_call: NA
j_call: TRBJ1-1
clone_size: NA
v_call: TRBV29-1
cdr3_aa: CSVEDGGRGTEAFF
cdr3_nt: TGCAGCGTTGAAGATGGGGGCCGGGGCACTGAAGCTTTCTTT

d_call: NA
j_call: TRBJ1-1
clone_size: few
v_call: TRBV10-2
cdr3_aa: CASSEPPYKNTEAFF
cdr3_nt: TGCGCCAGCAGTGAACCACCATACAAGAACACTGAAGCTTTCTTT

d_call: TRBD1
j_call: TRBJ1-4
clone_size: few
v_call: TRBV7-8
cdr3_aa: CASSFKRTGRNEKLFF
cdr3_nt: TGTGCCAGCAGCTTTAAAAGGACAGGGCGAAATGAAAAACTGTTTTTT

d_call: NA
j_call: TRBJ2-1
clone_size: NA
v_call: TRBV10-3
cdr3_aa: CAISKSAGSNEQFF
cdr3_nt: TGTGCCATCAGCAAAAGCGCGGGGTCCAATGAGCAGTTCTTC

d_call: TRBD1
j_call: TRBJ2-7
clone_size: NA
v_call: TRBV11-2
cdr3_aa: CASSYKKPGQGAYEQYF
cdr3_nt: TGTGCCAGCAGCTATAAAAAACCGGGACAGGGAGCCTACGAGCAGTACTTC

d_call: NA
j_call: TRBJ2-3
clone_size: NA
v_call: TRBV20-1
cdr3_aa: CSASSPVAQGYGTQYF
cdr3_nt: TGCAGTGCTAGCAGTCCCGTGGCCCAGGGTTACGGTACGCAGTATTTT

d_call: NA
j_call: TRBJ2-5
clone_size: NA
v_call: TRBV4-2
cdr3_aa: CASSQDRGRLTYQETQYF
cdr3_nt: TGTGCCAGCAGCCAAGATCGGGGGAGGCTAACGTACCAAGAGACCCAGTACTTC

d_call: NA
j_call: TRBJ2-1
clone_size: NA
v_call: TRBV15
cdr3_aa: CATSRDLGDNEQFF
cdr3_nt: TGTGCCACCAGCAGAGATCTGGGAGACAATGAGCAGTTCTTC

d_call: TRBD1
j_call: TRBJ1-2
clone_size: NA
v_call: TRBV19
cdr3_aa: CASRPGEAGGFVYTF
cdr3_nt: TGTGCCAGTAGGCCGGGTGAGGCAGGGGGCTTCGTCTACACCTTC

d_call: TRBD1
j_call: TRBJ2-5
clone_size: NA
v_call: TRBV9
cdr3_aa: CASSTDRGTPETQYF
cdr3_nt: TGTGCCAGCAGCACCGACAGGGGAACTCCGGAGACCCAGTACTTC

d_call: NA
j_call: TRBJ2-1
clone_size: NA
v_call: TRBV9
cdr3_aa: CASSFETRGLGQGYNEQFF
cdr3_nt: TGTGCCAGCAGCTTCGAGACGCGGGGCCTGGGTCAGGGTTACAATGAGCAGTTCTTC

d_call: TRBD2
j_call: TRBJ2-4
clone_size: NA
v_call: TRBV29-1
cdr3_aa: CSVGGDIAKNIQYF
cdr3_nt: TGCAGCGTCGGGGGGGATATAGCCAAAAACATTCAGTACTTC

d_call: NA
j_call: TRBJ1-2
clone_size: few
v_call: TRBV12-3/TRBV12-4
cdr3_aa: CASSSPGRANYGYTF
cdr3_nt: TGTGCCAGCAGTTCGCCAGGGAGAGCTAACTATGGCTACACCTTC

d_call: TRBD2
j_call: TRBJ2-1
clone_size: few
v_call: TRBV29-1
cdr3_aa: CSVEGASGRSRFEQFF
cdr3_nt: TGCAGCGTTGAAGGGGCTAGCGGGAGATCGCGATTTGAGCAGTTCTTC

d_call: NA
j_call: TRBJ1-1
clone_size: NA
v_call: TRBV20-1
cdr3_aa: CSAGFLWTEAFF
cdr3_nt: TGCAGTGCTGGGTTCCTATGGACTGAAGCTTTCTTT

d_call: NA
j_call: TRBJ1-4
clone_size: many
v_call: TRBV4-2
cdr3_aa: CASSQEEQSNEKLFF
cdr3_nt: TGTGCCAGCAGCCAAGAGGAACAGTCTAATGAAAAACTGTTTTTT

d_call: TRBD1
j_call: TRBJ2-7
clone_size: NA
v_call: TRBV19
cdr3_aa: CASSIGGQGSEQYF
cdr3_nt: TGTGCCAGTAGTATAGGCGGACAGGGCTCCGAGCAGTACTTC

d_call: NA
j_call: TRBJ2-7
clone_size: few
v_call: TRBV3-1
cdr3_aa: CASSAGATLYEQYF
cdr3_nt: TGTGCCAGCAGCGCCGGGGCCACCCTTTACGAGCAGTACTTC

d_call: NA
j_call: TRBJ2-1
clone_size: few
v_call: TRBV7-9
cdr3_aa: CASSLKLGSYNEQFF
cdr3_nt: TGTGCCAGCAGCTTGAAGTTGGGGTCTTACAATGAGCAGTTCTTC

d_call: NA
j_call: TRBJ2-1
clone_size: NA
v_call: TRBV27
cdr3_aa: CASSPLDYNEQFF
cdr3_nt: TGTGCCAGCAGTCCCCTCGACTACAATGAGCAGTTCTTC

d_call: TRBD1
j_call: TRBJ2-4
clone_size: NA
v_call: TRBV18
cdr3_aa: CASSLELTGGKNIQYF
cdr3_nt: TGTGCCAGCTCACTCGAACTGACAGGGGGGAAAAACATTCAGTACTTC

d_call: NA
j_call: TRBJ1-2
clone_size: NA
v_call: TRBV7-2
cdr3_aa: CASSLVRQRTNYGYTF
cdr3_nt: TGTGCCAGCAGCTTAGTGAGACAGCGTACTAACTATGGCTACACCTTC

d_call: NA
j_call: TRBJ2-5
clone_size: NA
v_call: TRBV28
cdr3_aa: CASSAQGIPETQYF
cdr3_nt: TGTGCCAGCAGTGCTCAGGGGATTCCGGAGACCCAGTACTTC

d_call: TRBD1
j_call: TRBJ2-1
clone_size: NA
v_call: TRBV7-9
cdr3_aa: CASLGTDRYNEQFF
cdr3_nt: TGTGCCAGCCTTGGGACAGACCGATACAATGAGCAGTTCTTC

d_call: TRBD2
j_call: TRBJ2-7
clone_size: NA
v_call: TRBV12-3/TRBV12-4
cdr3_aa: CASRHSGTNYEQYF
cdr3_nt: TGTGCCAGCAGACATAGCGGGACCAACTACGAGCAGTACTTC

d_call: NA
j_call: TRBJ1-3
clone_size: NA
v_call: TRBV14
cdr3_aa: CANSRSGPVSGNTIYF
cdr3_nt: TGTGCCAACAGCCGATCGGGACCAGTCTCTGGAAACACCATATATTTT

d_call: NA
j_call: TRBJ2-5
clone_size: few
v_call: TRBV11-2
cdr3_aa: CASRPFGGRETQYF
cdr3_nt: TGTGCCAGCAGACCGTTCGGGGGGCGAGAGACCCAGTACTTC

d_call: NA
j_call: TRBJ1-4
clone_size: few
v_call: TRBV29-1
cdr3_aa: CSVELQGEKLFF
cdr3_nt: TGCAGCGTTGAACTACAAGGAGAAAAACTGTTTTTT

d_call: TRBD1
j_call: TRBJ2-4
clone_size: few
v_call: TRBV12-3/TRBV12-4
cdr3_aa: CASSAQGPQNIQYF
cdr3_nt: TGTGCCAGCAGCGCACAGGGGCCCCAAAACATTCAGTACTTC

d_call: NA
j_call: TRBJ2-7
clone_size: NA
v_call: TRBV7-2
cdr3_aa: CASSLDPGPNSYEQYF
cdr3_nt: TGTGCCAGCAGCTTAGATCCGGGACCTAACTCCTACGAGCAGTACTTC

d_call: NA
j_call: TRBJ1-2
clone_size: NA
v_call: TRBV29-1
cdr3_aa: CSVESATNYGHTF
cdr3_nt: TGCAGCGTTGAGTCGGCCACAAACTATGGCCACACCTTC

d_call: NA
j_call: TRBJ2-2
clone_size: NA
v_call: TRBV27
cdr3_aa: CASSQTWGGELSF
cdr3_nt: TGTGCCAGCAGCCAAACCTGGGGCGGGGAGCTGTCTTTT

d_call: TRBD2
j_call: TRBJ2-1
clone_size: few
v_call: TRBV6-2/TRBV6-3
cdr3_aa: CASSIRTSGTYNEQFF
cdr3_nt: TGTGCCAGCAGTATTCGGACTAGCGGGACCTACAATGAGCAGTTCTTC

d_call: NA
j_call: TRBJ2-7
clone_size: NA
v_call: TRBV27
cdr3_aa: CASSSGSTYEQYF
cdr3_nt: TGTGCCAGCAGCTCCGGGTCCACCTACGAGCAGTACTTC

d_call: NA
j_call: TRBJ1-1
clone_size: few
v_call: TRBV7-2
cdr3_aa: CASRYTGRVTEAFF
cdr3_nt: TGTGCCAGCAGGTACACGGGGAGAGTCACTGAAGCCTTCTTT

d_call: TRBD2
j_call: TRBJ2-5
clone_size: NA
v_call: TRBV7-2
cdr3_aa: CASSTNFRGGQETQYF
cdr3_nt: TGTGCCAGCAGCACCAATTTCCGGGGGGGGCAAGAGACCCAGTACTTC

d_call: TRBD1
j_call: TRBJ2-1
clone_size: NA
v_call: TRBV6-5
cdr3_aa: CASSYRNRGHNEQFF
cdr3_nt: TGTGCCAGCAGTTACCGGAACAGGGGCCACAATGAGCAGTTCTTC

d_call: NA
j_call: TRBJ2-7
clone_size: NA
v_call: TRBV12-3/TRBV12-4
cdr3_aa: CASSSRTVSAGQYF
cdr3_nt: TGTGCCAGCAGTTCCCGGACCGTTAGTGCTGGGCAGTACTTC

d_call: NA
j_call: TRBJ1-4
clone_size: many
v_call: TRBV6-2/TRBV6-3
cdr3_aa: CASRTALMGEKLFF
cdr3_nt: TGTGCCAGCAGAACCGCCCTGATGGGGGAAAAACTGTTTTTT

d_call: NA
j_call: TRBJ1-4
clone_size: NA
v_call: TRBV12-3/TRBV12-4
cdr3_aa: CASTHLRAGEKLFF
cdr3_nt: TGTGCCAGCACTCACCTCAGGGCCGGGGAAAAACTGTTTTTT

d_call: NA
j_call: TRBJ2-7
clone_size: few
v_call: TRBV4-1
cdr3_aa: CASSQGEAAGFYEQYF
cdr3_nt: TGCGCCAGCAGCCAAGGGGAGGCGGCGGGGTTCTACGAGCAGTACTTC

d_call: NA
j_call: TRBJ2-5
clone_size: NA
v_call: TRBV4-3
cdr3_aa: CASSQEGGDGQYF
cdr3_nt: TGCGCCAGCAGCCAAGAAGGAGGGGACGGCCAGTACTTC